The 9 T cell receptor beta chains below were found in one sample sequenced in a study of T cell repertoires in cytomegalovirus infection. Antigens of these TCRs are unknown. Each CDR3 protein is one row after TCRdb ran MiXCR on the reads. Of 450,000 to 600,000 distinct CDR3 sequences in the sample, about 44% were seen once. The sample here was cultured PBMCs, taken from culture after CMV antigen stimulation. These receptors were collected from a human donor in good health (CMV status not recorded). Some clones in this sample may be carry-over from other donors' samples.

CDR3 region: CASSLGLGGPPDTQYF. Here the CDR3 DNA reads TGTGCCAGCAGCTTAGGGCTCGGGGGCCCCCCAGATACGCAGTATTTT. This rearrangement joins TRBV7-2 to TRBJ2-3, with D possibly called TRBD1 or TRBD2 (6 bases each). Germline V gene sequence: CDR1 SGHTA, CDR2 FQGNSA. V lost 1 base, J lost 4 bases, and 15 bases lay in between. The CDR3 is 16 amino acids.

The V gene is TRBV20-1, the J gene TRBJ2-3; 15 bases line up with TRBD2. Per the germline V gene, CDR1 is DFQATT and CDR2 is SNEGSKA (reference sequence). The V segment lost 3 bases and the J segment 10 bases; nucleotides outside the gene matches: 5. This CDR3 comprises 14 residues. The DNA for the CDR3 is TGCAGTGCTAGTTCCGGGACTAGCGGGGGGCCGCAGTATTTT. Its translation: CSASSGTSGGPQYF.

This clonotype has more than one count but fewer than ten. The V gene is TRBV7-9, the J gene TRBJ1-1; D unresolved. CDR1 is SEHNR and CDR2 is FQNEAQ in the germline V gene (reference sequence). The CDR3 consists of 11 residues. V was trimmed by 5 bases and J by 7 bases, leaving 8 bases between them. Written as DNA, the CDR3 is TGTGCCAGCAGCACGGGAATTGAAGCTTTCTTT. Its protein product is CASSTGIEAFF.

This clonotype showed up just a few times. The J gene is TRBJ1-2, the V gene TRBV7-2; 9 nucleotides match TRBD1. The ends lost 2 bases at V and 3 bases at J; junction bases unmatched: 1. The germline V gene encodes CDR1 SGHTA and CDR2 FQGNSA. The CDR3 is made up of 14 amino acids. The CDR3, as DNA: TGTGCCAGCAGCTTAAGGACAGGGGACTATGGCTACACCTTC. As protein: CASSLRTGDYGYTF.

The rearrangement uses TRBV27 and TRBJ2-7, with 16 bases aligning to TRBD2. CDR3 length equals 19 residues. V lost 4 bases, J lost 0 bases, and 9 bases stayed unmatched. Germline V gene sequence: CDR1 MNHEY, CDR2 SMNVEV (reference sequence). DNA for the CDR3: TGTGCCAGCAGTTACCTGGGACTAGCGGGAGGGGGAAGCTCCTACGAGCAGTACTTC. The encoded protein is CASSYLGLAGGGSSYEQYF.

The chain combines TRBV7-6 with TRBJ2-1; 13 positions agree with TRBD2. The CDR3 runs 16 residues. Germline-derived CDR1 and CDR2 are SGHVS and FNYEAQ. Losses at the gene ends were 3 bases for V and 2 bases for J; bases not matched to a gene: 1. The CDR3 loop is CASSLGTSGAYNEQFF. CDR3 nucleotide sequence: TGTGCCAGCAGCTTGGGGACTAGCGGGGCCTACAATGAGCAGTTCTTC.

This clonotype was detected a few times. This rearrangement joins TRBV12-3 or TRBV12-4 to TRBJ1-5, with D unresolved. V was pared by 8 bases and J by 5 bases, with 13 bases between. The CDR3 totals 13 residues. The CDR3 DNA is TGTGCCAGCGCCCTAGGAGGTGATCAGCCCCAGCATTTT. Translating it yields CASALGGDQPQHF.

The chain recombines TRBV7-2 with TRBJ2-7; unclear D gene. This CDR3 spans 15 amino acids. V was pared by 5 bases and J by 0 bases, with 14 bases between. Germline CDR1 and CDR2: SGHTA and FQGNSA. DNA of the CDR3: TGTGCCAGCAGCCCTCCAGCCGGACGCTCCTACGAGCAGTACTTC. It yields the protein CASSPPAGRSYEQYF.

The chain carries TRBV24-1 and TRBJ2-1, with D uncertain. This CDR3 contains 15 residues. The V and J ends lost 4 bases and 7 bases respectively, with 16 bases between them. Germline V gene lookup returns CDR1 KGHDR and CDR2 SFDVKD. The CDR3 loop reads CATSETNRASNEQFF. As DNA, the CDR3 is TGTGCCACCAGTGAGACCAACCGGGCCTCGAATGAGCAGTTCTTC.